This is a list of T cell receptor beta chains from one sample in a study of cytomegalovirus exposure and HLA in healthy donors. Generated by immunoSEQ multiplex PCR, the TCRdb table keeps only in-frame clones and is missing some. The top ten clones hold around 8% of a sample with roughly 120,000 clones, roughly 67% of them seen once. Material for sequencing was PBMCs. These receptors came from a man aged 35 to 55 in good health and CMV-seronegative. Each CDR3 is given with its conserved first and last residue. The D gene is left open where the match is weak. Expanded clones get a size class; other rows say once, few or many, or leave the size out.

clone size,J gene,V gene,D gene,CDR3 protein,CDR3 DNA
-,TRBJ2-1,TRBV2,TRBD2,CASREASGGDNEQFF,TGTGCCAGCAGGGAGGCTAGCGGGGGGGATAATGAGCAGTTCTTC
-,TRBJ2-5,TRBV19,-,CASSGQGTSQTQYF,TGTGCCAGCAGCGGACAGGGGACTAGTCAGACCCAGTACTTC
-,TRBJ1-1,TRBV29-1,-,CSVEDIQATEAFF,TGCAGCGTTGAAGATATTCAGGCCACTGAAGCTTTCTTT
few,TRBJ1-1,TRBV5-4,TRBD1,CASRWGQGAHTEAFF,TGTGCCAGCAGATGGGGACAGGGGGCGCACACTGAAGCTTTCTTT
few,TRBJ1-2,TRBV11-2,-,CASSLASSVANYGYTF,TGTGCCAGCAGCTTAGCTAGCTCAGTAGCTAACTATGGCTACACCTTC
-,TRBJ1-1,TRBV9,TRBD1,CASSPGQGNAEAFF,TGTGCCAGCAGCCCCGGACAGGGGAATGCTGAAGCTTTCTTT
-,TRBJ2-7,TRBV28,-,CASSFSLSYEQYF,TGTGCCAGCAGTTTCTCCCTCTCCTACGAGCAGTACTTC
once,TRBJ2-3,TRBV4-2,-,CASSQTVRTDTQYF,TGTGCCAGCAGCCAAACTGTACGCACAGATACGCAGTATTTT
-,TRBJ2-7,TRBV4-1,TRBD1,CASSQLIPAGGGSYEQYF,TGCGCCAGCAGCCAATTGATCCCTGCAGGGGGCGGCTCCTACGAGCAGTACTTC
-,TRBJ2-7,TRBV7-9,TRBD1,CSSSLGQDPSYEQYF,TGTTCCAGCAGCTTGGGACAGGATCCCTCCTACGAGCAGTACTTC
-,TRBJ2-7,TRBV4-2,-,CASSQDIGGGRFGEQYF,TGTGCCAGCAGCCAAGATATTGGGGGGGGCCGGTTTGGCGAGCAGTACTTC
-,TRBJ1-5,TRBV11-3,TRBD1,CASPDRGPPYSNQPQHF,TGTGCCAGCCCCGACAGGGGGCCACCTTATAGCAATCAGCCCCAGCATTTT
-,TRBJ1-1,TRBV6-1,-,CASSPREGQNTEAFF,TGTGCCAGCAGTCCACGGGAGGGCCAGAACACTGAAGCTTTCTTT
once,TRBJ1-6,TRBV5-4,-,CASSLEPPRGNSPLHF,TGTGCCAGCAGCTTGGAACCCCCCAGGGGCAATTCACCCCTCCACTTT
-,TRBJ2-3,TRBV6-1,TRBD2,CASSVEAGGQDTQYF,TGTGCCAGCAGTGTCGAAGCGGGGGGGCAAGATACGCAGTATTTT
few,TRBJ2-5,TRBV4-3,-,CASSRTMQETQYF,TGCGCCAGCAGCCGGACTATGCAAGAGACCCAGTACTTC
-,TRBJ1-5,TRBV27,-,CASSSYGSGNQPQHF,TGTGCCAGCAGTTCATACGGTAGTGGCAATCAGCCCCAGCATTTT